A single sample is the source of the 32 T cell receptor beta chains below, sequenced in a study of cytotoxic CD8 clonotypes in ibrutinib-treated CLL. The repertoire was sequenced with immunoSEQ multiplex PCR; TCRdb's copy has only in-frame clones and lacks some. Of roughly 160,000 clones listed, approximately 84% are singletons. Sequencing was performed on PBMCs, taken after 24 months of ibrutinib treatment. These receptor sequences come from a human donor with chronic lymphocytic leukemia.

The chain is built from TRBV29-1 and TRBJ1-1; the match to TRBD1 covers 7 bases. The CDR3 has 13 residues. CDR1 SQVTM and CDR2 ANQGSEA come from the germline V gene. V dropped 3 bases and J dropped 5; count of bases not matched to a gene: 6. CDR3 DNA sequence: TGCAGCGTTGAGGCAGGGGGACTAACTGAAGCTTTCTTT. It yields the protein CSVEAGGLTEAFF.

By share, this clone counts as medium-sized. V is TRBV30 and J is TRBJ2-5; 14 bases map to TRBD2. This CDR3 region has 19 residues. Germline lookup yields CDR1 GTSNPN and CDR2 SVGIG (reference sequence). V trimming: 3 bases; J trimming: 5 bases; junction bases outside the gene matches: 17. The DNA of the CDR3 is TGTGCCTGGAGGGTCCCGGTGGCAGGACTAGCGGGAGGTCGGGAGACCCAGTACTTC. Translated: CAWRVPVAGLAGGRETQYF. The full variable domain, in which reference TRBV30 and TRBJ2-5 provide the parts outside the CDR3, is SQTIHQWPATLVQPVGSPLSLECTVEGTSNPNLYWYRQAAGRGLQLLFYSVGIGQISSEVPQNLSASRPQDRQFILSSKKLLLSDSGFYLCAWRVPVAGLAGGRETQYFGPGTRLLVL.

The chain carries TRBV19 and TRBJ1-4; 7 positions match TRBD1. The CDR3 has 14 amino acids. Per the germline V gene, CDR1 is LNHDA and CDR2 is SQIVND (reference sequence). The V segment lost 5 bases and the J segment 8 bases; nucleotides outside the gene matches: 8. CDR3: CASSPRQGGEKLFF. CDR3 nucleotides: TGTGCCAGTAGTCCACGACAGGGAGGGGAAAAACTGTTTTTT.

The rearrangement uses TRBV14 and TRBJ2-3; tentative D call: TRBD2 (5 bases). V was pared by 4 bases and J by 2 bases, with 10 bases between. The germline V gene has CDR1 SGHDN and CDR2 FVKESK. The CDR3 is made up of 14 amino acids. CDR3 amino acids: CASSPDLITDTQYF. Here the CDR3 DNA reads TGTGCCAGCAGCCCGGACTTAATCACAGATACGCAGTATTTT.

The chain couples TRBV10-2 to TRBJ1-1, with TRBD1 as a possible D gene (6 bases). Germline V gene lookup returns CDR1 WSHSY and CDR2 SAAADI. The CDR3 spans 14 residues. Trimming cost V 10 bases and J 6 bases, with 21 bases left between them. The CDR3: CATTRKYRVPEAFF. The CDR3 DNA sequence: TGCGCCACGACCAGAAAATACAGGGTCCCTGAAGCTTTCTTT.

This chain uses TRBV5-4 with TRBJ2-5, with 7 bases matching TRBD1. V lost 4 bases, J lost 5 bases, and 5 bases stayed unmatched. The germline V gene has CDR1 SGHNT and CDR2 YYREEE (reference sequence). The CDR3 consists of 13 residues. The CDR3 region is CASSEDRVETQYF. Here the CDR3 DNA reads TGTGCCAGCAGCGAAGACAGGGTTGAGACCCAGTACTTC.

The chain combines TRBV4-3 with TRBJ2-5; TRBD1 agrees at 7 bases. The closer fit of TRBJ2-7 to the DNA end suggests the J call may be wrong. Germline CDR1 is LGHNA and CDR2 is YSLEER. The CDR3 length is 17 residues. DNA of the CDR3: TGCGCCAGCAGCCAAGGAATTGAGGACAGGAACTCCTACGAGCAGTACTTC. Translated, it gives CASSQGIEDRNSYEQYF.

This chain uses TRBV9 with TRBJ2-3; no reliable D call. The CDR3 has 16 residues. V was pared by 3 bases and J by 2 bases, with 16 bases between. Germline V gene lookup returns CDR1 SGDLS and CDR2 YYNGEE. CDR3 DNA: TGTGCCAGCAGCGCCAGAGGTGAGAGCTCCACAGATACGCAGTATTTT. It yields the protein CASSARGESSTDTQYF.

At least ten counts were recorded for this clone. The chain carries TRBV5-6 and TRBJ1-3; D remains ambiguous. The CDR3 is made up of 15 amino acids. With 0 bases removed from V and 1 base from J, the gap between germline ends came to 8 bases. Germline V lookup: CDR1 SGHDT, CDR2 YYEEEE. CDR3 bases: TGTGCCAGCAGCTTGGGGACTGTATCTGGAAACACCATATATTTT. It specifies CASSLGTVSGNTIYF.

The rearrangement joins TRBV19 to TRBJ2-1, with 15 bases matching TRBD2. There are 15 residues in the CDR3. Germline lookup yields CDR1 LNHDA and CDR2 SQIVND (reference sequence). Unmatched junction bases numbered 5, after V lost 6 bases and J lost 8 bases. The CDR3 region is CASRGLAGGFDEQFF. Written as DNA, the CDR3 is TGTGCCAGTAGAGGACTAGCGGGAGGGTTCGATGAGCAGTTCTTC.

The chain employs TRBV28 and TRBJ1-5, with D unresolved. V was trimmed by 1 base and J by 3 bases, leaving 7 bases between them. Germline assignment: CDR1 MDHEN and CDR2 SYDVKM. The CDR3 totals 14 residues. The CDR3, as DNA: TGTGCCAGCAGTTTATTCCAGGACAATCAGCCCCAGCATTTT. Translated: CASSLFQDNQPQHF.

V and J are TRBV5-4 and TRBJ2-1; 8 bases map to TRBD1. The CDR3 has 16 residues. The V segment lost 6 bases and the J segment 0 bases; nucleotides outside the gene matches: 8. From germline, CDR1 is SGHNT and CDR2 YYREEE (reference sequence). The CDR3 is CASNPGQDPSYNEQFF. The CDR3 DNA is TGTGCCAGCAACCCGGGACAGGACCCCTCCTACAATGAGCAGTTCTTC. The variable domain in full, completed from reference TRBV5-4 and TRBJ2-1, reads ETGVTQSPTHLIKTRGQQVTLRCSSQSGHNTVSWYQQALGQGPQFIFQYYREEENGRGNFPPRFSGLQFPNYSSELNVNALELDDSALYLCASNPGQDPSYNEQFFGPGTRLTVL.

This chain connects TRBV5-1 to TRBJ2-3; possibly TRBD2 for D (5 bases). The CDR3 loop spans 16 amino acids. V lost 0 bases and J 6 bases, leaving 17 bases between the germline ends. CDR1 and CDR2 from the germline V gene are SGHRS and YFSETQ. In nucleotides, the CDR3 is TGCGCCAGCAGCTTGGCGGTAATCGCACAGCGGGATACGCAGTATTTT. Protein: CASSLAVIAQRDTQYF.

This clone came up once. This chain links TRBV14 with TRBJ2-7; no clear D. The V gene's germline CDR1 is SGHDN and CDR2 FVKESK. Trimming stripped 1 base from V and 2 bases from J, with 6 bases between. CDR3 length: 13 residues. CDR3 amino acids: CASSQVDTYEQYF. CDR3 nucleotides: TGTGCCAGCAGCCAAGTAGACACCTACGAGCAGTACTTC.

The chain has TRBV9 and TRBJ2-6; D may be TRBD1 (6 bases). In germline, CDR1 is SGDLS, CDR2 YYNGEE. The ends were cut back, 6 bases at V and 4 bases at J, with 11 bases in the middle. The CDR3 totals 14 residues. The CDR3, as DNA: TGTGCCAGCATGGGGGCCTCAGGGGCCAACGTCCTGACTTTC. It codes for CASMGASGANVLTF.

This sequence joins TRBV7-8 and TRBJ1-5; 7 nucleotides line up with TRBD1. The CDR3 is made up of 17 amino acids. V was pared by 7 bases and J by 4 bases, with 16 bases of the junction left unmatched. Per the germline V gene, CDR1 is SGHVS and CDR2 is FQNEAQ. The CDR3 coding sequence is TGTGCCAGCACCACCGGGAGGGGGCGCCGGGTGAATCAGCCCCAGCATTTT. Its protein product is CASTTGRGRRVNQPQHF.

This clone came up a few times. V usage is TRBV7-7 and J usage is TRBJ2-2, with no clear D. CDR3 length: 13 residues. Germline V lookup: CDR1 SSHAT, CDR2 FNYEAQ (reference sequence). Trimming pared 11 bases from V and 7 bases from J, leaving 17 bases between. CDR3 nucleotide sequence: TGTGCCGCTCCTCTCCCGGGTCTCGGGGAGCTGTTTTTT. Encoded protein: CAAPLPGLGELFF.

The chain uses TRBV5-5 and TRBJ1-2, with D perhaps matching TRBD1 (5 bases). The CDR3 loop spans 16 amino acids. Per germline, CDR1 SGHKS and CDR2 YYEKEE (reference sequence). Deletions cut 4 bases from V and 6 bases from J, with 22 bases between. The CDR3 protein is CASSPAQGGAPDGYTF. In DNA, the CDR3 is TGTGCCAGCAGCCCGGCCCAGGGCGGAGCGCCGGATGGCTACACCTTC. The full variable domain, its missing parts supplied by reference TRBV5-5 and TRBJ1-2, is DAGVTQSPTHLIKTRGQQVTLRCSPISGHKSVSWYQQVLGQGPQFIFQYYEKEERGRGNFPDRFSARQFPNYSSELNVNALLLGDSALYLCASSPAQGGAPDGYTFGSGTRLTVV.

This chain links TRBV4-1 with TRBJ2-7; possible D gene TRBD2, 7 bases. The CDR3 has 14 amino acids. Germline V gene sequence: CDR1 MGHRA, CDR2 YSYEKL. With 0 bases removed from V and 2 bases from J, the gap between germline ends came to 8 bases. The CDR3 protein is CASSQEGGPYEQYF. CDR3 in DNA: TGCGCCAGCAGCCAAGAGGGGGGGCCCTACGAGCAGTACTTC.

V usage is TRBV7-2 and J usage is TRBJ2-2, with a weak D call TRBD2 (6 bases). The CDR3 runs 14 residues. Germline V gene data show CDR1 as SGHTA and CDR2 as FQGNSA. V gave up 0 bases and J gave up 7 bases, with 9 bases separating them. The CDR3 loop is CASSLARDVGELFF. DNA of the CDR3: TGTGCCAGCAGCTTAGCGCGGGACGTCGGGGAGCTGTTTTTT.

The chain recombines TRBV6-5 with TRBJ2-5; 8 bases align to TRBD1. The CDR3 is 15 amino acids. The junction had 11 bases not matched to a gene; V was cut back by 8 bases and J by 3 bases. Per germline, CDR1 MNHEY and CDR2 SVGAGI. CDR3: CASVAGTGGEETQYF. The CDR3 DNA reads TGTGCCAGCGTAGCCGGGACAGGTGGGGAAGAGACCCAGTACTTC.

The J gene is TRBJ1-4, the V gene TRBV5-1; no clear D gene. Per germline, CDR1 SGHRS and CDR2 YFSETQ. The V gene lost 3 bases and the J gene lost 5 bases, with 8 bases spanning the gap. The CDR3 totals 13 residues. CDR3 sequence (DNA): TGCGCCAGCAGCTCCTCCGGGAATGAAAAACTGTTTTTT. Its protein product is CASSSSGNEKLFF.

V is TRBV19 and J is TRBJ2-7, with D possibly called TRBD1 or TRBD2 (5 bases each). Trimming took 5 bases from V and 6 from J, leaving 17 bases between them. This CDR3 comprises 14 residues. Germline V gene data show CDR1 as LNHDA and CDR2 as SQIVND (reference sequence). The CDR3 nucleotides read TGTGCCAGTAGTGTCGCAGGGAGTTGGGGCGAGCAGTACTTC. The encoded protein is CASSVAGSWGEQYF.

This CDR3 reads CASSLQHGRRGYGYTF. The CDR3 DNA sequence: TGTGCCAGCAGTTTACAACACGGCAGGCGGGGCTATGGCTACACCTTC. V is TRBV28 and J is TRBJ1-2, with D unclear. The V end lost 2 bases, the J end lost 4 bases, and 17 bases lay between the germline ends. This CDR3 is built from 16 residues. Germline CDR1 and CDR2: MDHEN and SYDVKM.

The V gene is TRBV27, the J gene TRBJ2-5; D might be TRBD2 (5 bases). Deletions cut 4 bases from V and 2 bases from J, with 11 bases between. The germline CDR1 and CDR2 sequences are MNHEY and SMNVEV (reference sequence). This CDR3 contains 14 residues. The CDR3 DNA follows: TGTGCCAGCAGTTCCACTAGGAGACAAGAGACCCAGTACTTC. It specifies CASSSTRRQETQYF.

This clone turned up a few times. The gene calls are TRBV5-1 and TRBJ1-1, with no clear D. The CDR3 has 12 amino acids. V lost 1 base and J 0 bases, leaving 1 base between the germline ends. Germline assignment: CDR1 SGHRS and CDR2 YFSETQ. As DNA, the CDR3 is TGCGCCAGCAGCTTGTTGAACACTGAAGCTTTCTTT. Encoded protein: CASSLLNTEAFF.

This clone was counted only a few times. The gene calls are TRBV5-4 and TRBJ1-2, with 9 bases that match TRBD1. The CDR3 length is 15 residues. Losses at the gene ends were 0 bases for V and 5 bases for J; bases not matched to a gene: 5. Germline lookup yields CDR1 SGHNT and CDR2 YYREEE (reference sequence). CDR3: CASSLEGTGLYGYTF. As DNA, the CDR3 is TGTGCCAGCAGCTTGGAGGGGACAGGGTTATATGGCTACACCTTC.

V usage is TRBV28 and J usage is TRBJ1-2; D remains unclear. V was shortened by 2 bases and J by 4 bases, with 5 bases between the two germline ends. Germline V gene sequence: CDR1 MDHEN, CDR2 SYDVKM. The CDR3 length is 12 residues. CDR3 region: CASSLPFYGYTF. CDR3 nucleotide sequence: TGTGCCAGCAGTTTACCCTTCTATGGCTACACCTTC.

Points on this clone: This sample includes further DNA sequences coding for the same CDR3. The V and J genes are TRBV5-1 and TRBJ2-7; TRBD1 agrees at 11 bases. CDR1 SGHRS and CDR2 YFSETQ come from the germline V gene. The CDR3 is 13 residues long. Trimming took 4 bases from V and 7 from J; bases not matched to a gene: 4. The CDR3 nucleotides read TGCGCCAGCAGCCAGGGGACAGGGGGTGAGCAGTACTTC. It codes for CASSQGTGGEQYF.

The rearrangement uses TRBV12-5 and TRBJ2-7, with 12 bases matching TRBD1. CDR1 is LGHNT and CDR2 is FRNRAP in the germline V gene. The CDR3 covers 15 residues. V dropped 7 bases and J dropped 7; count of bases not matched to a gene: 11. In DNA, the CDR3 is TGTGCTAGTGCTCCAGGGGACAGGGGGCTTGGTGAGCAGTACTTC. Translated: CASAPGDRGLGEQYF. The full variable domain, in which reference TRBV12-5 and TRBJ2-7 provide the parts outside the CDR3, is DARVTQTPRHKVTEMGQEVTMRCQPILGHNTVFWYRQTMMQGLELLAYFRNRAPLDDSGMPKDRFSAEMPDATLATLKIQPSEPRDSAVYFCASAPGDRGLGEQYFGPGTRLTVT.

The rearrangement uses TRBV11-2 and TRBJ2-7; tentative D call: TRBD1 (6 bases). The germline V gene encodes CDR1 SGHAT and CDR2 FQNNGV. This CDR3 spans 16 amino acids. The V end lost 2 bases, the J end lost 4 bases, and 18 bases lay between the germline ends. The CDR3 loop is CASSLRPVQGGYEQYF. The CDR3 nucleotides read TGTGCCAGCAGCTTACGGCCGGTACAGGGTGGGTACGAGCAGTACTTC.

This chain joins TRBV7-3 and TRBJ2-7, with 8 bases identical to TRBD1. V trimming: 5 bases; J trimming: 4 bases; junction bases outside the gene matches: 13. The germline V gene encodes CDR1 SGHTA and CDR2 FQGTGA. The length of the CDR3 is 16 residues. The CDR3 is CASSPTGGGGRYEQYF. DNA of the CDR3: TGTGCCAGCAGCCCTACAGGGGGAGGAGGAAGGTACGAGCAGTACTTC. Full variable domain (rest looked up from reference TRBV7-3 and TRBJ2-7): GAGVSQTPSNKVTEKGKYVELRCDPISGHTALYWYRQSLGQGPEFLIYFQGTGAADDSGLPNDRFFAVRPEGSVSTLKIQRTERGDSAVYLCASSPTGGGGRYEQYFGPGTRLTVT.